This T cell receptor (beta chain) was recovered during a study of response to subunit inactivated influenza vaccine. Using its own MiXCR run on the RT-PCR reads, TCRdb lists one record per CDR3 protein. The table has 300,000 to 350,000 distinct CDR3 sequences, approximately 20% seen once. V dropped 3 bases and J dropped 4 bases, with 13 bases sitting between them. The CDR3 consists of 14 residues. CDR1 DFQATT and CDR2 SNEGSKA come from the germline V gene (reference sequence). This clonotype showed up just a few times. The sample in question was PBMCs from blood, obtained roughly 20 months after vaccination. This chain connects TRBV20-1 to TRBJ1-5; D not certain. The sequence derives from a man aged 50-75 years who received an inactivated influenza vaccine. This chain's CDR3 is CSARVGMRNQPQHF. The CDR3 nucleotides are TGCAGTGCTAGGGTGGGGATGCGGAATCAGCCCCAGCATTTT.